The T cell receptor beta chain described here comes from a study of cytomegalovirus exposure and HLA in healthy donors. The table came from immunoSEQ multiplex PCR; TCRdb's copy has only in-frame clones and leaves some out. The sample yields over 250,000 clones, 80% to 90% seen once. Between the trimmed V and J ends, which lost 2 bases and 8 bases, there was a span of 19 bases. Looked up from germline, CDR1 is SGHNT and CDR2 is YYREEE (reference sequence). This CDR3 contains 15 residues. The sample consisted of PBMCs. The J gene is TRBJ1-2, the V gene TRBV5-4, with TRBD1 as a possible D gene (6 bases). The TCR sequence derives from a woman aged 18-29 years in good health and CMV-seronegative. CDR3 loop: CASSLQGHLGIGYTF. CDR3 nucleotides: TGTGCCAGCAGCTTACAGGGACACCTCGGCATAGGCTACACCTTC.